This T cell receptor beta chain was identified in a study of shared clonotypes between healthy human individuals. Replicate PCRs for sorted subsets used roughly 200 ng DNA; this equaled around 29,000 T cell genomes. Measured with immunoSEQ multiplex PCR; TCRdb has only the in-frame clones, and not every one. The profile shows 950,000 to 1,200,000 clones, approximately 77% of them singletons. Sequenced input: memory CD4+ T cells from PBMCs. Subset defined: CD45RA-negative fraction. This TCR was recovered from a man younger than 35 in good health. Some clones in this sample may be carry-over from other donors' samples.

The CDR3 nucleotides are TGTGCCAGTAGTACGGGTACTAACACCGGGGAGCTGTTTTTT. This gives the protein CASSTGTNTGELFF. This sequence joins TRBV19 and TRBJ2-2; D not resolved. Germline-derived CDR1 and CDR2 are LNHDA and SQIVND (reference sequence). V dropped 4 bases and J dropped 2 bases, with 8 bases sitting between them. The length of the CDR3 is 14 residues.